This TCR beta chain was sequenced for a study of shared clonotypes between healthy human individuals. Remarks on this clone: Its target is unknown.

The CDR3 runs to 15 residues. Germline CDR1 MDHEN, CDR2 SYDVKM. The V gene end was trimmed by 5 bases and the J gene end by 6 bases; junction bases not matched to a gene: 10. Each donor was a Caucasian adult residing in Nashville, Tennessee. It was roughly 190 ng DNA, about 30,000 T cell genomes, that sorted-subset replicate PCRs used. The assay was immunoSEQ multiplex PCR, and TCRdb's table has in-frame clones only and misses some. The table records around 340,000 clones, about 73% of them present only once. The study, taken as a whole, reports: Against clonotypes common to all four donors, non-shared ones had lower generation probabilities.

This chain uses TRBV28 with TRBJ1-5, with TRBD1 matching over 7 bases. Sequenced sample: memory CD4+ T cells sorted from blood. Subset defined: CD45RA-negative fraction. This clonotype was sampled from a man between 25 and 39 years old in good health. The CDR3 spells CASSRVQGVSQPQHF. DNA of the CDR3: TGTGCCAGCAGTAGAGTCCAGGGGGTAAGTCAGCCCCAGCATTTT.